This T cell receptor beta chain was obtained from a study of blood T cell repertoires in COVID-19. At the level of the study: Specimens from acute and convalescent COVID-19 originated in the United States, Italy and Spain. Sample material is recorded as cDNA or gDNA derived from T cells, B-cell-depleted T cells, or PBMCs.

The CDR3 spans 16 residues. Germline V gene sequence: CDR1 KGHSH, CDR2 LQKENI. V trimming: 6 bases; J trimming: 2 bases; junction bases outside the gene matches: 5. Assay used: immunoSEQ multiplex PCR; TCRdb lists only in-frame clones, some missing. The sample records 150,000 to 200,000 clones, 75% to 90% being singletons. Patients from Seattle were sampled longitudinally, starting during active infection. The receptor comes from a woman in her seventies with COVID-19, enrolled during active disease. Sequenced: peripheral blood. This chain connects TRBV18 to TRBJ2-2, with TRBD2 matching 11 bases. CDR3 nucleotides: TGTGCCAGCTCGCTCACTAGCGGGAGAAACACCGGGGAGCTGTTTTTT. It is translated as CASSLTSGRNTGELFF.